What follows is one T cell receptor beta chain and its context. This sample was included in a study of blood T cells in healthy people across ages. Primed by a sample-barcoded 5' primer and a J-beta primer mix, a second PCR proceeded for about 6 to 12 cycles. One entry per CDR3 protein results from TCRdb running MiXCR on the 5' RACE reads. The sample yields about 970,000 distinct CDR3 sequences, approximately 50% seen once. CDR3 length: 14 amino acids. Germline CDR1 reads SEHNR; CDR2 reads FQNEAQ (reference sequence). With 1 base removed from V and 6 bases from J, the gap between germline ends came to 10 bases.

The chain is built from TRBV7-9 and TRBJ1-5, with D uncertain. This clonotype originated in a woman in her fifties or sixties in good health. Sequenced sample: blood. In DNA form, the CDR3 reads TGTGCCAGCAGCTTAGGGGTGGGTGGTCAGCCCCAGCATTTT. Protein product: CASSLGVGGQPQHF.